The clone carrying this T cell receptor (beta chain) turned up a few times. V shed 6 bases, J shed 2 bases, and the junction held 2 bases outside the gene matches. CDR3 length equals 14 residues. CDR1 ENHRY and CDR2 SYGVKD come from the germline V gene. This sample was included in a study of patients and donors after allogeneic stem cell transplantation. TCRdb called the RT-PCR reads again in MiXCR, with one record for every CDR3 protein. The repertoire holds 150,000 to 200,000 distinct CDR3 sequences, with approximately 28% as singletons. The receptor was derived from a human donor who was either an allogeneic HSCT recipient or a stem cell or donor lymphocyte infusion donor (not recorded which). It is not recorded whose cells these are; they may come from a transplant donor. The V gene is TRBV10-3, the J gene TRBJ2-1, with 9 nucleotides matching TRBD2. The specimen was blood, either unsorted or a sorted T cell fraction (not recorded which). This chain's CDR3 is CAIRPSGAYNEQFF. The CDR3 coding sequence is TGTGCCATCAGACCTAGCGGGGCCTACAATGAGCAGTTCTTC.